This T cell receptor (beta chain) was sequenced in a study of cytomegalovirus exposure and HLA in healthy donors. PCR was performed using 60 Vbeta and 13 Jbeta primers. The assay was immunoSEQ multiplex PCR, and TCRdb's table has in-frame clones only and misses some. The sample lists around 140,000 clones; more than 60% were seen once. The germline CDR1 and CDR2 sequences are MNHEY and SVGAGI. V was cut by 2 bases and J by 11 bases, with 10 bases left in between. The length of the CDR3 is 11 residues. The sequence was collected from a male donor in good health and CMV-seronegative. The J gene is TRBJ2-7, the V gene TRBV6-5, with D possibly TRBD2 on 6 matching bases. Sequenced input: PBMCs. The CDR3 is CASSYGREEYF. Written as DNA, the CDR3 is TGTGCCAGCAGTTACGGCAGGGAGGAGTACTTC.